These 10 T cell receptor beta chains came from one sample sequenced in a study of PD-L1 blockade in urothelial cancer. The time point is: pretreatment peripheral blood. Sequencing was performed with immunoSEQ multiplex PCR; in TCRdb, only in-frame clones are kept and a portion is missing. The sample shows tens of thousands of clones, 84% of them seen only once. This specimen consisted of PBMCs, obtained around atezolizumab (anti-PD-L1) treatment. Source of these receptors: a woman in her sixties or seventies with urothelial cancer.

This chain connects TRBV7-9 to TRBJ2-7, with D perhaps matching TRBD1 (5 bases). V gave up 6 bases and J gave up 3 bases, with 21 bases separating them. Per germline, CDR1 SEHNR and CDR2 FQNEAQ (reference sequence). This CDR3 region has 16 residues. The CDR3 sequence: CASSPRFAHDSYEQYF. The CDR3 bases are TGTGCCAGCAGTCCAAGGTTCGCTCATGACAGCTACGAGCAGTACTTC. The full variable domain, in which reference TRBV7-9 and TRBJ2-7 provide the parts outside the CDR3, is DTGVSQNPRHKITKRGQNVTFRCDPISEHNRLYWYRQTLGQGPEFLTYFQNEAQLEKSRLLSDRFSAERPKGSFSTLEIQRTEQGDSAMYLCASSPRFAHDSYEQYFGPGTRLTVT.

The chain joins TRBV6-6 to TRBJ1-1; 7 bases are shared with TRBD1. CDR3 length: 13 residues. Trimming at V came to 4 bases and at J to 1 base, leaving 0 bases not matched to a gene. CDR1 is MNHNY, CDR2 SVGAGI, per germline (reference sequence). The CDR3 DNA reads TGTGCCAGCAGTTCAGGGGGGAACACTGAAGCTTTCTTT. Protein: CASSSGGNTEAFF.

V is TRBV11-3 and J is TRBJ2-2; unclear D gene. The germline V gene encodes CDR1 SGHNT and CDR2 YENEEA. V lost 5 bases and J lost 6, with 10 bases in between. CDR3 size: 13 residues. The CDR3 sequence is CASSRGGSGELFF. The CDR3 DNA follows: TGTGCCAGCAGCCGCGGTGGGTCCGGGGAGCTGTTTTTT.

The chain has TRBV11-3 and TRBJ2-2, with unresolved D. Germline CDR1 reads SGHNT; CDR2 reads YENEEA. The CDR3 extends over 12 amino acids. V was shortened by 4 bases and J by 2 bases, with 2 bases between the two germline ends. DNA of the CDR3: TGTGCCAGCAGCTCAAACACCGGGGAGCTGTTTTTT. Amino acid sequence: CASSSNTGELFF.

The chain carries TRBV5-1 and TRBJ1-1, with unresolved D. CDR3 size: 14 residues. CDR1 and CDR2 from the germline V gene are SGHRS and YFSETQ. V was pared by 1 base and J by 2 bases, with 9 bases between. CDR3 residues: CASSLQERNTEAFF. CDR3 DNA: TGCGCCAGCAGCTTGCAGGAACGAAACACTGAAGCTTTCTTT.

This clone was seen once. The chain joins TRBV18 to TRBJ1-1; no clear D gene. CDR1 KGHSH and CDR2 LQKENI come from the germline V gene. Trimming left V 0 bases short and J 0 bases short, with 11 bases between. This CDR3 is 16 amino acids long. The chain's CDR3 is CASSPPGSRLNTEAFF. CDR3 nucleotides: TGTGCCAGCTCACCACCGGGTTCCAGGCTGAACACTGAAGCTTTCTTT.

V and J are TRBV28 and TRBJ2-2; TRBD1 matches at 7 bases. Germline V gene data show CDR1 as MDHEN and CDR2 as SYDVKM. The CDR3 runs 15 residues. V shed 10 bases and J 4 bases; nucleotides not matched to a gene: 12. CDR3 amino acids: CATKTGTVLTGELFF. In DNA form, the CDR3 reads TGTGCCACCAAAACTGGGACAGTGCTCACCGGGGAGCTGTTTTTT. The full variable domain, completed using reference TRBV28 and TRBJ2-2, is DVKVTQSSRYLVKRTGEKVFLECVQDMDHENMFWYRQDPGLGLRLIYFSYDVKMKEKGDIPEGYSVSREKKERFSLILESASTNQTSMYLCATKTGTVLTGELFFGEGSRLTVL.

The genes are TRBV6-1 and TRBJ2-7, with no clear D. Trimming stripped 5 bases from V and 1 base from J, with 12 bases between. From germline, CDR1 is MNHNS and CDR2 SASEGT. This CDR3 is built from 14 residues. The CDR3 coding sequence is TGTGCCAGCAGTCGCGGAATCGAGTCCTACGAGCAGTACTTC. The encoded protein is CASSRGIESYEQYF.

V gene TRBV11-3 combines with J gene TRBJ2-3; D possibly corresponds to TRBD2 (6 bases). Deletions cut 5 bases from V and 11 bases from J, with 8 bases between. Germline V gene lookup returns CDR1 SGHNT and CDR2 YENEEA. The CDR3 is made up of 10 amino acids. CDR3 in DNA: TGTGCCAGCAGCGACGGGAGGCAGTATTTT. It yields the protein CASSDGRQYF.

The CDR3 nucleotides read TGTGCCACCTGTATCGGGCGAGGAGGCACCTACAATGAGCAGTTCTTC. It encodes CATCIGRGGTYNEQFF. The chain has TRBV2 and TRBJ2-1, with TRBD2 as a possible D gene (5 bases). V lost 10 bases and J 2 bases, leaving 21 bases between the germline ends. The CDR3 is made up of 16 amino acids. Germline V gene sequence: CDR1 SNHLY, CDR2 FYNNEI.